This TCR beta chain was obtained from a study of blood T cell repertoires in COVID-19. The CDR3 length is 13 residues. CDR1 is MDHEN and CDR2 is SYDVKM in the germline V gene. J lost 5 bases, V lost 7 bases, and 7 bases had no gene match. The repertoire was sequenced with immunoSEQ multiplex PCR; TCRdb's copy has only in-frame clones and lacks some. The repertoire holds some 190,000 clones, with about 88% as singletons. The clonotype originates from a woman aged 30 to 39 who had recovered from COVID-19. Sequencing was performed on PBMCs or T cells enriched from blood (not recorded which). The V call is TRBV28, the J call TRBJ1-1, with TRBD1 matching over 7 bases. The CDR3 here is CASTRQGRTEAFF. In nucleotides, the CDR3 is TGTGCCAGCACCCGACAGGGAAGAACTGAAGCTTTCTTT.